The 22 T cell receptor beta chains in this list originate from one sample, sequenced in a study of blood T cell repertoires in COVID-19. Data came from immunoSEQ multiplex PCR; TCRdb stores just in-frame clones and leaves some out. Here the sample spans approximately 70,000 clones, 84% being singletons. The sequenced material came from peripheral blood. The receptor set was obtained from a woman in her sixties with acute or convalescent COVID-19.

The chain joins TRBV2 to TRBJ1-2; 12 positions match TRBD1. Trimming cost V 3 bases and J 7 bases; bases outside gene matches: 9. The CDR3 length is 16 residues. CDR1 and CDR2 from the germline V gene are SNHLY and FYNNEI. CDR3 in DNA: TGTGCCAGCAGTGAGTCTAGGGGACAGGGGGCGAGTGGCTACACCTTC. This codes for CASSESRGQGASGYTF.

J is TRBJ2-1 and V is TRBV7-3, with D tentatively TRBD2 (7 bases). The CDR3 totals 14 residues. Germline V gives CDR1 SGHTA, CDR2 FQGTGA. V lost 5 bases and J 11 bases, leaving 19 bases between the germline ends. The CDR3: CASSPGGGGRKQFF. The CDR3 nucleotides are TGTGCCAGCAGCCCCGGGGGCGGGGGCCGCAAGCAGTTCTTC.

The chain combines TRBV7-9 with TRBJ2-3, with D possibly being TRBD2 (7 bases). V was pared by 7 bases and J by 0 bases, with 17 bases between. The germline V gene encodes CDR1 SEHNR and CDR2 FQNEAQ (reference sequence). The CDR3 has 16 residues. CDR3 region: CASTWGGASSTDTQYF. The CDR3 nucleotides are TGTGCCAGCACCTGGGGGGGGGCTTCTAGCACAGATACGCAGTATTTT.

The rearrangement uses TRBV7-3 and TRBJ2-3; D is undetermined. Germline-derived CDR1 and CDR2 are SGHTA and FQGTGA. The V gene lost 4 bases and the J gene lost 3 bases, with 2 bases spanning the gap. This CDR3 is built from 11 residues. In nucleotides, the CDR3 is TGTGCCAGCAGCTCGACAGATACGCAGTATTTT. As protein: CASSSTDTQYF.

This chain connects TRBV3-1 (or the pseudogene TRBV3-2) to TRBJ2-3; 7 nucleotides agree with TRBD2. V trimming: 0 bases; J trimming: 3 bases; junction bases outside the gene matches: 6. Germline V gives CDR1 LGHDT, CDR2 YNNKEL (reference sequence). The length of the CDR3 is 16 residues. The CDR3 region is CASSQDRGGETDTQYF. The CDR3 coding sequence is TGTGCCAGCAGCCAAGATCGTGGGGGGGAGACAGATACGCAGTATTTT.

V is TRBV4-1 and J is TRBJ1-4, with a tentative D call TRBD1 (6 bases). V shed 0 bases and J shed 4 bases, with 9 bases lying between them. The CDR3 is 15 amino acids. The germline gives CDR1 MGHRA, CDR2 YSYEKL. CDR3 region: CASSQDGQYNEKLFF. CDR3 DNA sequence: TGCGCCAGCAGCCAAGACGGACAGTATAATGAAAAACTGTTTTTT.

The chain has TRBV5-1 and TRBJ2-5; 9 bases line up with TRBD2. The CDR3 runs to 17 residues. V was clipped by 1 base and J by 5 bases; unmatched bases: 12. Germline V lookup: CDR1 SGHRS, CDR2 YFSETQ. The DNA for the CDR3 is TGCGCCAGCAGCTTGTCCCTAGCGGGGCTAGGGGTGGAGACCCAGTACTTC. Its translation: CASSLSLAGLGVETQYF. The variable domain in full, with the rest retrieved from reference TRBV5-1 and TRBJ2-5, is KAGVTQTPRYLIKTRGQQVTLSCSPISGHRSVSWYQQTPGQGLQFLFEYFSETQRNKGNFPGRFSGRQFSNSRSEMNVSTLELGDSALYLCASSLSLAGLGVETQYFGPGTRLLVL.

The chain's CDR3 is CASSFKGYTGELFF. Written as DNA, the CDR3 is TGTGCCAGCAGCTTTAAGGGGTACACCGGGGAGCTGTTTTTT. The V gene is TRBV7-9, the J gene TRBJ2-2; possible D gene TRBD1, 5 bases. CDR1 SEHNR and CDR2 FQNEAQ come from the germline V gene (reference sequence). Trimming cost V 3 bases and J 3 bases, with 8 bases left between them. This CDR3 has 14 residues.

The CDR3 here is CATSGYRAGELFF. DNA for the CDR3: TGTGCCACCAGTGGATACAGGGCCGGGGAGCTGTTTTTT. J is TRBJ2-2 and V is TRBV24-1, with D possibly TRBD1 on 6 matching bases. Germline loops: CDR1 KGHDR, CDR2 SFDVKD. V lost 5 bases, J lost 6 bases, and 9 bases lay in between. The CDR3 contains 13 residues.

This clone was recorded a few times. This rearrangement joins TRBV2 to TRBJ1-3; 9 positions agree with TRBD1. V lost 6 bases, J lost 7 bases, and 7 bases stayed unmatched. The CDR3 loop spans 14 amino acids. Germline-derived CDR1 and CDR2 are SNHLY and FYNNEI. This CDR3 is CASSQQGATNTIYF. DNA for the CDR3: TGTGCCAGCAGCCAACAGGGGGCAACTAACACCATATATTTT. Using reference TRBV2 and TRBJ1-3 for the parts outside the CDR3, the full variable domain is EPEVTQTPSHQVTQMGQEVILRCVPISNHLYFYWYRQILGQKVEFLVSFYNNEISEKSEIFDDQFSVERPDGSNFTLKIRSTKLEDSAMYFCASSQQGATNTIYFGEGSWLTVV.

The gene calls are TRBV30 and TRBJ1-3; the D is unclear. Between the trimmed V and J ends, which lost 3 bases and 4 bases, there was a span of 16 bases. The CDR3 is 15 amino acids. From germline, CDR1 is GTSNPN and CDR2 SVGIG (reference sequence). The CDR3 sequence: CAWRRELGRGNTIYF. The DNA of the CDR3 is TGTGCCTGGAGGAGAGAGTTGGGGAGAGGAAACACCATATATTTT.

The genes are TRBV5-4 and TRBJ2-1; 8 bases are shared with TRBD2. After removal of 4 bases from V and 3 bases from J, the junction contained 3 bases not matched to a gene. Germline CDR1 and CDR2: SGHNT and YYREEE (reference sequence). The CDR3 is 14 residues long. CDR3 sequence (DNA): TGTGCCAGCAGCCCGGGAGGGGACTACAATGAGCAGTTCTTC. This gives the protein CASSPGGDYNEQFF.

This chain uses TRBV2 with TRBJ2-6; 8 bases are a match to TRBD2. After removal of 6 bases from V and 2 bases from J, the junction contained 9 bases not matched to a gene. This CDR3 region has 17 residues. From germline, CDR1 is SNHLY and CDR2 FYNNEI. Here the CDR3 reads CASRQGLGITGANVLTF. The CDR3 bases are TGTGCCAGCAGGCAGGGACTAGGGATCACTGGGGCCAACGTCCTGACTTTC. The complete variable domain, with remaining parts taken from reference TRBV2 and TRBJ2-6, reads EPEVTQTPSHQVTQMGQEVILRCVPISNHLYFYWYRQILGQKVEFLVSFYNNEISEKSEIFDDQFSVERPDGSNFTLKIRSTKLEDSAMYFCASRQGLGITGANVLTFGAGSRLTVL.

This clone has only one observation. The chain couples TRBV29-1 to TRBJ1-1, with D unresolved. Deletions cut 7 bases from V and 4 bases from J, with 16 bases between. CDR1 and CDR2 from the germline V gene are SQVTM and ANQGSEA. The CDR3 consists of 13 residues. CDR3 sequence: CSAHRAGSTEAFF. The CDR3 DNA is TGCAGCGCCCATCGGGCGGGGAGCACTGAAGCTTTCTTT.

V usage is TRBV5-1 and J usage is TRBJ2-7; D gene ambiguous. The V gene lost 0 bases and the J gene lost 5 bases, with 3 bases spanning the gap. Germline V CDR1 and CDR2: SGHRS, YFSETQ. CDR3 length equals 11 residues. Here the CDR3 DNA reads TGCGCCAGCAGCTTGGTCGACGAGCAGTACTTC. This sequence encodes CASSLVDEQYF.

This chain's CDR3 is CASSQVGGGGGYTF. CDR3 coding DNA: TGTGCCAGCAGCCAAGTTGGCGGGGGTGGCGGCTACACCTTC. The chain links TRBV3-1 (or the pseudogene TRBV3-2) to TRBJ1-2, with D maybe TRBD1 (5 bases). The ends were cut back, 1 base at V and 8 bases at J, with 14 bases in the middle. CDR3 length equals 14 residues. The germline gives CDR1 LGHDT, CDR2 YNNKEL (reference sequence).

The genes are TRBV27 and TRBJ1-2; weak D call: TRBD1 (6 bases). CDR3 size: 14 residues. Trimming removed 0 bases from V and 8 bases from J, with 13 bases in between. CDR1 is MNHEY and CDR2 is SMNVEV in the germline V gene (reference sequence). The CDR3 DNA sequence: TGTGCCAGCAGTTTATCATCGGGGGGCGTAGGCTACACCTTC. This sequence encodes CASSLSSGGVGYTF.

This clone was seen just once. CDR3 nucleotides: TGTGCGGGAGGGGTGGACACTGAAGCTTTCTTT. Its translation: CAGGVDTEAFF. V gene TRBV12-5 combines with J gene TRBJ1-1, with D perhaps matching TRBD1 (5 bases). CDR1 is LGHNT, CDR2 FRNRAP, per germline. The CDR3 extends over 11 amino acids.

The chain joins TRBV19 to TRBJ2-7; tentatively, D is TRBD1 (6 bases). The CDR3 has 13 residues. Germline V gives CDR1 LNHDA, CDR2 SQIVND (reference sequence). With 1 base removed from V and 12 bases from J, the gap between germline ends came to 16 bases. The DNA of the CDR3 is TGTGCCAGTAGTATAGGAGGCCCCAGGGGTGTGTACTTC. This codes for CASSIGGPRGVYF. Full variable domain (outside the CDR3, taken from reference TRBV19 and TRBJ2-7): DGGITQSPKYLFRKEGQNVTLSCEQNLNHDAMYWYRQDPGQGLRLIYYSQIVNDFQKGDIAEGYSVSREKKESFPLTVTSAQKNPTAFYLCASSIGGPRGVYFGPGTRLTVT.

The V gene is TRBV10-3, the J gene TRBJ1-2, with TRBD1 identical over 9 bases. Unmatched junction bases numbered 7, after V lost 0 bases and J lost 5 bases. The CDR3 sequence is 16 residues long. Per germline, CDR1 ENHRY and CDR2 SYGVKD. The CDR3 sequence is CAISESTGGRGYGYTF. In nucleotides, the CDR3 is TGTGCCATCAGTGAGTCTACAGGGGGCCGCGGATATGGCTACACCTTC.

The rearrangement uses TRBV7-8 and TRBJ2-4, with a tentative D call TRBD2 (5 bases). Trimming pared 1 base from V and 5 bases from J, leaving 9 bases between. Germline loops: CDR1 SGHVS, CDR2 FQNEAQ. The CDR3 sequence is 14 residues long. CDR3 loop: CASSLGAGQNIQYF. The CDR3 DNA is TGTGCCAGCAGCTTAGGGGCGGGCCAAAACATTCAGTACTTC. The whole variable domain, filled in from reference TRBV7-8 and TRBJ2-4, reads GAGVSQSPRYKVAKRGQDVALRCDPISGHVSLFWYQQALGQGPEFLTYFQNEAQLDKSGLPSDRFFAERPEGSVSTLKIQRTQQEDSAVYLCASSLGAGQNIQYFGAGTRLSVL.

The chain joins TRBV20-1 to TRBJ1-5; a weak D match, TRBD1 (5 bases). The CDR3 loop spans 14 amino acids. Germline V CDR1 and CDR2: DFQATT, SNEGSKA (reference sequence). V was pared by 3 bases and J by 4 bases, with 13 bases between. Written as DNA, the CDR3 is TGCAGTGCTAGTGTGGGGCAGGAAAATCAGCCCCAGCATTTT. It encodes CSASVGQENQPQHF.